The rows below give T cell receptor beta chains drawn from one sample of a study of blood T cell repertoires in COVID-19. Profiled with immunoSEQ multiplex PCR; TCRdb holds only in-frame clones, not every one. This table holds roughly 63,000 clones, 79% found once. Specimen: peripheral blood. All receptors come from a human donor in a cohort sampled during active COVID-19. Each CDR3 is given with its conserved first and last residue. The order of the fields is V gene, D gene, J gene, clone size, CDR3 protein, CDR3 DNA. A D gene is named only where the DNA matches it firmly. Size is stated for part of the rows, as once, few or many counts, or as a class when the clone is expanded.

>TRBV19|NA|TRBJ1-1|NA
CASSIYYRNTEAFF
TGTGCCAGTAGTATTTATTACAGAAACACTGAAGCTTTCTTT
>TRBV4-2|TRBD1|TRBJ2-1|NA
CASSQDRYPGTGGAGEQFF
TGTGCCAGCAGCCAAGATAGATACCCTGGGACAGGGGGCGCGGGGGAGCAGTTCTTC
>TRBV10-1|NA|TRBJ2-2|NA
CASSADRTGELFF
TGCGCCAGCAGTGCCGACAGGACCGGGGAGCTGTTTTTT
>TRBV21-1|NA|TRBJ2-2|NA
CASNHPGERNTGELFF
TGTGCCAGCAACCACCCGGGAGAAAGGAACACCGGGGAGCTGTTTTTT
>TRBV7-9|NA|TRBJ1-1|NA
CASSYQGNTEAFF
TGTGCCAGCAGTTACCAGGGGAACACTGAAGCTTTCTTT
>TRBV9|TRBD2|TRBJ2-3|NA
CASSYGGAGNTDTQYF
TGTGCCAGCAGCTACGGGGGGGCAGGGAACACAGATACGCAGTATTTT
>TRBV5-1|TRBD1|TRBJ2-7|NA
CASSLDMAGGLYEQYF
TGCGCCAGCAGCTTGGACATGGCAGGGGGCCTATACGAGCAGTACTTC
>TRBV28|TRBD1|TRBJ1-2|few
CASGDRVQFNYGYTF
TGTGCCAGCGGGGACAGGGTACAGTTCAACTATGGCTACACCTTC
>TRBV5-1|NA|TRBJ2-2|few
CASSLSRNGLPGELFF
TGCGCCAGCAGCTTGTCCAGAAATGGGCTTCCCGGGGAGCTGTTTTTT
>TRBV5-4|TRBD2|TRBJ2-3|NA
CASYRAGETDTQYF
TGTGCCAGCTACCGAGCGGGAGAGACAGATACGCAGTATTTT
>TRBV19|TRBD1|TRBJ1-1|NA
CASSGQDRGNTEAFF
TGTGCCAGTAGTGGACAAGACAGGGGGAACACTGAAGCTTTCTTT
>TRBV7-8|NA|TRBJ2-7|NA
CASSLELESSYEQYF
TGTGCCAGCAGCTTAGAACTAGAGAGTTCCTACGAGCAGTACTTC
>TRBV11-1|NA|TRBJ2-5|NA
CASSFSRGLQETQYF
TGTGCCAGCAGCTTTAGTCGCGGTCTCCAGGAGACCCAGTACTTC
>TRBV27|TRBD1|TRBJ1-1|NA
CASRPSSGTGDTEAFF
TGTGCCAGCAGGCCATCGTCCGGGACAGGGGACACTGAAGCTTTCTTT
>TRBV7-6|NA|TRBJ2-2|NA
CASRPQAFTGELFF
TGTGCCAGCAGACCACAGGCTTTCACCGGGGAGCTGTTTTTT
>TRBV4-1|NA|TRBJ2-7|few
CASSQEGRGGLEQYF
TGCGCCAGCAGCCAAGAAGGGCGGGGTGGTCTCGAGCAGTACTTC
>TRBV9|TRBD2|TRBJ2-7|NA
CASSVASGFTYEQYF
TGTGCCAGCAGCGTAGCTAGCGGATTCACCTACGAGCAGTACTTC
>TRBV5-5|NA|TRBJ1-6|NA
CASSFSDRTHSPLHF
TGTGCCAGCAGCTTTTCCGACAGGACGCATTCACCCCTCCACTTT
>TRBV28|NA|TRBJ2-7|few
CASSLLYEQYF
TGTGCCAGCAGCCTTCTATACGAGCAGTACTTC
>TRBV30|NA|TRBJ1-3|NA
CAWSRNSGNTIYF
TGTGCCTGGAGCAGGAACTCTGGAAACACCATATATTTT